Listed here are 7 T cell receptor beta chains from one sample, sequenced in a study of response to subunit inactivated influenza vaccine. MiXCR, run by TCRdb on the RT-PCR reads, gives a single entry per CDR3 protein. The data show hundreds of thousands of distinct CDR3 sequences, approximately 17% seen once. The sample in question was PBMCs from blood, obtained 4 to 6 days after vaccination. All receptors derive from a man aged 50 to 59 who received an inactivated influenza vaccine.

The CDR3 loop is CASSTPVEWSTDTQYF. The CDR3 DNA reads TGTGCCAGCAGTACGCCGGTGGAGTGGAGCACAGATACGCAGTATTTT. The rearrangement joins TRBV12-3 or TRBV12-4 to TRBJ2-3, with D unresolved. The CDR3 has 16 residues. V lost 5 bases and J lost 0, with 15 bases in between.

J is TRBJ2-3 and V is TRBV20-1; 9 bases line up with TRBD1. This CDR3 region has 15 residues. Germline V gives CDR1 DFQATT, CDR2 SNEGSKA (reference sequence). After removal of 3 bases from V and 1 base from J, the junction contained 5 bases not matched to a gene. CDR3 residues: CSARGGTGRTDTQYF. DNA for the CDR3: TGCAGTGCTAGGGGTGGGACAGGGCGCACAGATACGCAGTATTTT.

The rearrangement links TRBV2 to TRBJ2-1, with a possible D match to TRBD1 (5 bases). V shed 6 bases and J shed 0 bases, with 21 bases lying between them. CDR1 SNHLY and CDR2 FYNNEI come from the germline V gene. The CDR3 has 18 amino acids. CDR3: CASSPDRPLLSSYNEQFF. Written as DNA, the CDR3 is TGTGCCAGCAGCCCCGACAGACCCTTACTAAGCTCCTACAATGAGCAGTTCTTC.

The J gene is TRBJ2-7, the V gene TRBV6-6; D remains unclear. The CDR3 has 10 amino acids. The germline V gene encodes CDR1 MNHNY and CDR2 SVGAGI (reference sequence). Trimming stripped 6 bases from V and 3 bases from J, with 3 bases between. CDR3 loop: CASRDYEQYF. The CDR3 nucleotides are TGTGCCAGCAGAGACTACGAGCAGTACTTC.

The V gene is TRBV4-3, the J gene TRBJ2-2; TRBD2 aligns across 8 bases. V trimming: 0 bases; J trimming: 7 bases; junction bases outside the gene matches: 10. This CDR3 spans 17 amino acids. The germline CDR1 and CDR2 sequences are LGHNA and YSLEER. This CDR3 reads CASSQETPSGSGGELFF. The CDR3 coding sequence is TGCGCCAGCAGCCAAGAAACACCAAGCGGGAGTGGCGGGGAGCTGTTTTTT.

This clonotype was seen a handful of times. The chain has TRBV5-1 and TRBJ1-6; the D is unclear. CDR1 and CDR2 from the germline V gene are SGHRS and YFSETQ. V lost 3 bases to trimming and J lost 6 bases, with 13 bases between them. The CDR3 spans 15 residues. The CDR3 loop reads CASSSGLDRNSPLHF. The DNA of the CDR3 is TGCGCCAGCAGCTCGGGGTTAGACCGTAATTCACCCCTCCACTTT.

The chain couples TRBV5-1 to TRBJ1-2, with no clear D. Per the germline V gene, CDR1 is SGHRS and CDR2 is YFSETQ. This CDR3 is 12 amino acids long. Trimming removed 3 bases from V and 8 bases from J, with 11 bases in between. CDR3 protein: CASSSRSLGYTF. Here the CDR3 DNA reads TGCGCCAGCAGCTCGAGGTCCTTGGGCTACACCTTC. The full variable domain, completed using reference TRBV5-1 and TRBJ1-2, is KAGVTQTPRYLIKTRGQQVTLSCSPISGHRSVSWYQQTPGQGLQFLFEYFSETQRNKGNFPGRFSGRQFSNSRSEMNVSTLELGDSALYLCASSSRSLGYTFGSGTRLTVV.